This T cell receptor (beta chain) was recorded in a study of CD8 T cells in ankylosing spondylitis. Study outcomes and limitations: Reports of some motif variants in reactive arthritis synovial fluid and blood predate this one. Ankylosing spondylitis blood seemed to carry a telltale TCR beta motif made of fewer than ten highly homologous variants.

With V trimmed by 3 bases and J by 5 bases, 1 base remained unmatched. This CDR3 is built from 13 residues. Germline V lookup: CDR1 SEHNR, CDR2 FQNEAQ (reference sequence). This clonotype was observed a handful of times. Its antigen is unknown. TCRdb processed the 5' RACE reads anew with MiXCR; each CDR3 protein has one entry. Seen here are about 200,000 distinct CDR3 sequences, about 13% observed once, and the top ten hold 16%. The chain joins TRBV7-9 to TRBJ2-1; 7 nucleotides line up with TRBD1. This clonotype was sampled from a male donor with ankylosing spondylitis or in good health (not recorded which). The sequenced material came from blood, either unsorted or a sorted T cell fraction (not recorded which). The CDR3 loop is CASSFGQDNEQFF. Written as DNA, the CDR3 is TGTGCCAGCAGCTTCGGACAGGACAATGAGCAGTTCTTC. The complete variable domain, with remaining parts taken from reference TRBV7-9 and TRBJ2-1, reads DTGVSQNPRHKITKRGQNVTFRCDPISEHNRLYWYRQTLGQGPEFLTYFQNEAQLEKSRLLSDRFSAERPKGSFSTLEIQRTEQGDSAMYLCASSFGQDNEQFFGPGTRLTVL.